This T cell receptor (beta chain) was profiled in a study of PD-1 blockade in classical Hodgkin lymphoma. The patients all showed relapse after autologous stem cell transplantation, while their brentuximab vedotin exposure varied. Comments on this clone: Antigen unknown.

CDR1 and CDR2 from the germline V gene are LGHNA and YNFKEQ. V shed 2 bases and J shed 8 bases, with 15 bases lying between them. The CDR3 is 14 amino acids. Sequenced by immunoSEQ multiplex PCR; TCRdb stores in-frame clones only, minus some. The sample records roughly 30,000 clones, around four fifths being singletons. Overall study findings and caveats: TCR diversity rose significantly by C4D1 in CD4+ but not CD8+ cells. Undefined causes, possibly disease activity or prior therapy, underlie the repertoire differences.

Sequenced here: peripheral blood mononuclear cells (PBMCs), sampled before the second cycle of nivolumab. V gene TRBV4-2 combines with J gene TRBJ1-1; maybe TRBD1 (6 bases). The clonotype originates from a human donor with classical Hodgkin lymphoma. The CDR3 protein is CASSQRGQGTEAFF. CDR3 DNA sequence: TGTGCCAGCAGCCAAAGGGGCCAGGGGACCGAAGCTTTCTTT.